The source of this TCR beta chain is a study of breast tumors, draining lymph nodes, adjacent tissues. TCRdb ran MiXCR on the multiplex PCR reads and lists one entry per CDR3 protein. The repertoire holds about 80,000 distinct CDR3 sequences, with approximately 19% as singletons. This clonotype was found many times. Breast cancer patients provided tissue from their axillary draining lymph nodes. The CDR3 runs 16 residues. V shed 0 bases, J shed 8 bases, and the junction held 11 bases outside the gene matches. Germline CDR1 SGHRS, CDR2 YFSETQ. Input material: axillary lymph node tissue. The rearrangement uses TRBV5-1 and TRBJ2-1, with TRBD2 identical over 7 bases. The TCR originated in a female donor with breast cancer. Some clones in this sample may be carry-over from other donors' samples. The CDR3 here is CASSLAGEGWSDEQFF. For the CDR3, the DNA is TGCGCCAGCAGCTTGGCCGGGGAGGGATGGAGTGATGAGCAGTTCTTC.